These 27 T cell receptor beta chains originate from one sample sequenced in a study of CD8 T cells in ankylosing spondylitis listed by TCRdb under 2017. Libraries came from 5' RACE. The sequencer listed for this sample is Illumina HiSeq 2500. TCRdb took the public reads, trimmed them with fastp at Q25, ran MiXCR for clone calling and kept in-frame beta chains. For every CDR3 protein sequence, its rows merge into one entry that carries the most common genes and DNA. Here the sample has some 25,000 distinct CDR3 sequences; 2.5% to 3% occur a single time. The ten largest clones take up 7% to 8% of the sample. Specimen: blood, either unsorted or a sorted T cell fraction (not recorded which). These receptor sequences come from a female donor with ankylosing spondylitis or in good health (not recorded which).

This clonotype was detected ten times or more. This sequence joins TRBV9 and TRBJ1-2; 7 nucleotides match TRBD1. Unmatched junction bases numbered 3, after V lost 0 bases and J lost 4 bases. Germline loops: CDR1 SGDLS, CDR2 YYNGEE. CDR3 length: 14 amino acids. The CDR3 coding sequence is TGTGCCAGCAGCGTAGAACCAGGGGGCTATGGCTACACCTTC. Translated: CASSVEPGGYGYTF.

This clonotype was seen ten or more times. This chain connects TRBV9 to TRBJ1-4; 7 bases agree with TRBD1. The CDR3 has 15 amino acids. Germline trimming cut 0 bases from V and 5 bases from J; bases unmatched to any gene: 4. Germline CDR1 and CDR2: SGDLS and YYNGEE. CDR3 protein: CASSVAGGGNEKLFF. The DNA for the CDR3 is TGTGCCAGCAGCGTAGCAGGAGGGGGCAATGAAAAACTGTTTTTT. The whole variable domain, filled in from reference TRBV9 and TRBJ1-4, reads DSGVTQTPKHLITATGQRVTLRCSPRSGDLSVYWYQQSLDQGLQFLIQYYNGEERAKGNILERFSAQQFPDLHSELNLSSLELGDSALYFCASSVAGGGNEKLFFGSGTQLSVL.

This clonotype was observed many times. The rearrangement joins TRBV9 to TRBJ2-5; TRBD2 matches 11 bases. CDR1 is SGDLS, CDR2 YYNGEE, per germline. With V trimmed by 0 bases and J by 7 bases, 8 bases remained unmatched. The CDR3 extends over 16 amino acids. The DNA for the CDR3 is TGTGCCAGCAGCGTAGCTACGACTAGCGGGACGGGGACCCAGTACTTC. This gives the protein CASSVATTSGTGTQYF.

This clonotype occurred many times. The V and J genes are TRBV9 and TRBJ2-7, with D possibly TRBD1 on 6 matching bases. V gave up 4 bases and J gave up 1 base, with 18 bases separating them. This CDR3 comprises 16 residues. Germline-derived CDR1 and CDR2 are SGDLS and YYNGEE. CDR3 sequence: CASSPDLNRASYEQYF. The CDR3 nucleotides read TGTGCCAGCAGCCCCGACCTCAACAGGGCTTCCTACGAGCAGTACTTC.

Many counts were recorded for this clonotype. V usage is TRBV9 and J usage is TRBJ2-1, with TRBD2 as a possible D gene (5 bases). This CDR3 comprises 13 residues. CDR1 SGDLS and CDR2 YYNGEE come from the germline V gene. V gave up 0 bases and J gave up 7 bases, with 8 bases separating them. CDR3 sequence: CASSVAGMNEQFF. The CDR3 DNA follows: TGTGCCAGCAGCGTAGCCGGGATGAATGAGCAGTTCTTC.

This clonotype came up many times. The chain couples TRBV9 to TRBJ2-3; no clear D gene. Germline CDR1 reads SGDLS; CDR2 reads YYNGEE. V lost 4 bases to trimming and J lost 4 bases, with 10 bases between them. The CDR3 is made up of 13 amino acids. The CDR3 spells CASSNHSSDTQYF. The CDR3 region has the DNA TGTGCCAGCAGCAACCATAGTTCAGATACGCAGTATTTT. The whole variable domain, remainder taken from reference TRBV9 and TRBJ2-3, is DSGVTQTPKHLITATGQRVTLRCSPRSGDLSVYWYQQSLDQGLQFLIQYYNGEERAKGNILERFSAQQFPDLHSELNLSSLELGDSALYFCASSNHSSDTQYFGPGTRLTVL.

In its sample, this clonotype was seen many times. In DNA, the CDR3 is TGTGCCAGCAGCGTAGTAGCGGGAGGTTACAATGAGCAGTTCTTC. This translates into CASSVVAGGYNEQFF. The V gene is TRBV9, the J gene TRBJ2-1; 10 bases fit TRBD2. CDR3 length: 15 residues. CDR1 is SGDLS and CDR2 is YYNGEE in the germline V gene. J lost 4 bases, V lost 0 bases, and 1 base had no gene match. The full variable domain, with the rest looked up from reference TRBV9 and TRBJ2-1, is DSGVTQTPKHLITATGQRVTLRCSPRSGDLSVYWYQQSLDQGLQFLIQYYNGEERAKGNILERFSAQQFPDLHSELNLSSLELGDSALYFCASSVVAGGYNEQFFGPGTRLTVL.

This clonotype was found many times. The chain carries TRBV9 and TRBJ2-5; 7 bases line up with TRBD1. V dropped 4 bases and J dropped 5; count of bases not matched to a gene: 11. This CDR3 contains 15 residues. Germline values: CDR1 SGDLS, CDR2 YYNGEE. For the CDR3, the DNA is TGTGCCAGCAGCAACAACCCAGGGGGTGAGGAGACCCAGTACTTC. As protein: CASSNNPGGEETQYF.

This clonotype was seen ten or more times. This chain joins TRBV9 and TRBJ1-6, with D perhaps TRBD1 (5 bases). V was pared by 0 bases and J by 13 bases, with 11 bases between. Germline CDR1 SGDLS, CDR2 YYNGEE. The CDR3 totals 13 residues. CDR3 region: CASSVASGDPLHF. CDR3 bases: TGTGCCAGCAGCGTAGCTAGCGGGGACCCCCTCCACTTT.

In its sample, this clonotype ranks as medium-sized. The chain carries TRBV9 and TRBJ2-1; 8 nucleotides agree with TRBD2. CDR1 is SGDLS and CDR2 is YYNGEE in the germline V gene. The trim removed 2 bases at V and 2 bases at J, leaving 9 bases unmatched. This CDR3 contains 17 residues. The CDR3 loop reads CASSVGAAGGPYNEQFF. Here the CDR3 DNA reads TGTGCCAGCAGCGTTGGGGCCGCGGGAGGCCCCTACAATGAGCAGTTCTTC.

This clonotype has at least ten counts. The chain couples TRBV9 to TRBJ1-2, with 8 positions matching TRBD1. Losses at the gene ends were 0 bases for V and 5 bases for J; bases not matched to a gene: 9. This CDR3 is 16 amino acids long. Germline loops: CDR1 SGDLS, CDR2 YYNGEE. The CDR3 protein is CASSVGDRSEGYGYTF. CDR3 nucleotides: TGTGCCAGCAGCGTAGGGGACAGGTCCGAAGGGTATGGCTACACCTTC.

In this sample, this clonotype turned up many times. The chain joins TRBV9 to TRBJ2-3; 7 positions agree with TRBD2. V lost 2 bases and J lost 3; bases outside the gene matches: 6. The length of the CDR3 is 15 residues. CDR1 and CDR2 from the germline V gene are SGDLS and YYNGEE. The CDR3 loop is CASSVLAEVTDTQYF. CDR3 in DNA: TGTGCCAGCAGCGTCCTAGCGGAGGTAACAGATACGCAGTATTTT.

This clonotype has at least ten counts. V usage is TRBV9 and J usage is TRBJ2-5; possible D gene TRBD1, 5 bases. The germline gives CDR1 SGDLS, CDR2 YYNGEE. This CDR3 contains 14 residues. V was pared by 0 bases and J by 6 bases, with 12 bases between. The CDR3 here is CASSVEQGGKTQYF. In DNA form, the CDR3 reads TGTGCCAGCAGCGTAGAGCAGGGTGGGAAGACCCAGTACTTC.

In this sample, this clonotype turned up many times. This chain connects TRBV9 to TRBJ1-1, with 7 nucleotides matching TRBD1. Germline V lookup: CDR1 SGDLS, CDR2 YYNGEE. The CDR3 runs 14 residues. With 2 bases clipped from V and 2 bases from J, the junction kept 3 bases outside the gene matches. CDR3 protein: CASSVTGINTEAFF. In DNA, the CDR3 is TGTGCCAGCAGCGTGACAGGGATCAACACTGAAGCTTTCTTT. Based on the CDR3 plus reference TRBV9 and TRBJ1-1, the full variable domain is DSGVTQTPKHLITATGQRVTLRCSPRSGDLSVYWYQQSLDQGLQFLIQYYNGEERAKGNILERFSAQQFPDLHSELNLSSLELGDSALYFCASSVTGINTEAFFGQGTRLTVV.

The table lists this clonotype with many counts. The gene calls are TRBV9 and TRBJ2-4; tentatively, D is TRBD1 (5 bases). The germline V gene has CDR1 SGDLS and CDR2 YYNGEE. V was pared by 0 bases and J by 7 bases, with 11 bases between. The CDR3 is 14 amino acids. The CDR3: CASSVESQGNIQYF. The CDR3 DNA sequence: TGTGCCAGCAGCGTAGAATCTCAGGGTAACATTCAGTACTTC.

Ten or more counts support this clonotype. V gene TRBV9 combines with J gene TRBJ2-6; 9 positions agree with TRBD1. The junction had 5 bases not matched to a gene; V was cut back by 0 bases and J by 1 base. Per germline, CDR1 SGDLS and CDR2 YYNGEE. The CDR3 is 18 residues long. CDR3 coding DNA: TGTGCCAGCAGCGTAGCCCCTGGGACAGGGTCTGGGGCCAACGTCCTGACTTTC. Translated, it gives CASSVAPGTGSGANVLTF.

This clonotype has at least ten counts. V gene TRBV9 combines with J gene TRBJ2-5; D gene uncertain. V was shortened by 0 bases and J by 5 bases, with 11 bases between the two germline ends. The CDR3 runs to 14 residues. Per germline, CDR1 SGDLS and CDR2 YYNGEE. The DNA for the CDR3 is TGTGCCAGCAGCGTAGGGCCCCTGAGTGAGACCCAGTACTTC. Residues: CASSVGPLSETQYF. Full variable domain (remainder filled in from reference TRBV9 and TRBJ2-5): DSGVTQTPKHLITATGQRVTLRCSPRSGDLSVYWYQQSLDQGLQFLIQYYNGEERAKGNILERFSAQQFPDLHSELNLSSLELGDSALYFCASSVGPLSETQYFGPGTRLLVL.

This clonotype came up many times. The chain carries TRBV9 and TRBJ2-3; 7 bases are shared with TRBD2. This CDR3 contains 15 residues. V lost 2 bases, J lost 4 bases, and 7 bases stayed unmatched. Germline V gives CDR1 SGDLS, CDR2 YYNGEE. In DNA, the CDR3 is TGTGCCAGCAGCGTTCTAGCGGACCCACCAGATACGCAGTATTTT. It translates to CASSVLADPPDTQYF.

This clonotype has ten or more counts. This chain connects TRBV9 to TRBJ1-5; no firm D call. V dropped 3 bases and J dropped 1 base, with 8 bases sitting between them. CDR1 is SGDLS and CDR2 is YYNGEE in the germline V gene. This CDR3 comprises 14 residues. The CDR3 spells CASSGSWSNQPQHF. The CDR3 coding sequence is TGTGCCAGCAGCGGGTCCTGGAGCAATCAGCCCCAGCATTTT.

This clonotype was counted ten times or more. The DNA for the CDR3 is TGTGCCAGCAGCGAGGGGTCTAGCGGGGGGGCGAAAGAGACCCAGTACTTC. Its translation is CASSEGSSGGAKETQYF. The rearrangement joins TRBV9 to TRBJ2-5; 12 bases map to TRBD2. The length of the CDR3 is 17 residues. Trimming took 3 bases from V and 3 from J; bases not matched to a gene: 9. Germline-derived CDR1 and CDR2 are SGDLS and YYNGEE.

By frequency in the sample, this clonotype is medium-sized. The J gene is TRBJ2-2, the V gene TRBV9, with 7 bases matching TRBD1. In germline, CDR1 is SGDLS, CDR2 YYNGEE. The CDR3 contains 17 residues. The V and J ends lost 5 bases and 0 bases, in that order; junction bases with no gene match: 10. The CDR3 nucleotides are TGTGCCAGCAGACCAACTCCAGGGGGATCGAACACCGGGGAGCTGTTTTTT. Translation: CASRPTPGGSNTGELFF.

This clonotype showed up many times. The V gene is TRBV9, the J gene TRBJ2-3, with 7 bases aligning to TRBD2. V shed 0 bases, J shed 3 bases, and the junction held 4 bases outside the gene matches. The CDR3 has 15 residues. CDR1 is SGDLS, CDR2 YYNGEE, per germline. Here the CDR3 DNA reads TGTGCCAGCAGCGTAGCGCAGCGGGAAACAGATACGCAGTATTTT. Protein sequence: CASSVAQRETDTQYF.

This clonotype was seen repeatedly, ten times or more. CDR3 nucleotide sequence: TGTGCCAGCAGCCCCCGGGGAGGGGCCTACAATGAGCAGTTCTTC. Encoded protein: CASSPRGGAYNEQFF. The rearrangement joins TRBV9 to TRBJ2-1; TRBD2 matches at 7 bases. The germline CDR1 and CDR2 sequences are SGDLS and YYNGEE. The ends lost 4 bases at V and 2 bases at J; junction bases unmatched: 6. CDR3 length: 15 amino acids.

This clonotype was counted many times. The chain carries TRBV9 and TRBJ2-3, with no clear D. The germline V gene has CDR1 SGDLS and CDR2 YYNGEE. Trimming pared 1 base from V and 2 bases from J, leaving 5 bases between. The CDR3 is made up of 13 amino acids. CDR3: CASSVTPTDTQYF. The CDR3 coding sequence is TGTGCCAGCAGCGTAACCCCCACAGATACGCAGTATTTT.

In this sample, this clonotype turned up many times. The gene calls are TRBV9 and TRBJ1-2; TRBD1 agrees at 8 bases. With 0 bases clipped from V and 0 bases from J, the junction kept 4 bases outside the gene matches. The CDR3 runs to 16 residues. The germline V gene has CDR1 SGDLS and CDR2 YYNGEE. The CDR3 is CASSVAGTGTNYGYTF. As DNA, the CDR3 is TGTGCCAGCAGCGTAGCGGGGACAGGCACTAACTATGGCTACACCTTC.

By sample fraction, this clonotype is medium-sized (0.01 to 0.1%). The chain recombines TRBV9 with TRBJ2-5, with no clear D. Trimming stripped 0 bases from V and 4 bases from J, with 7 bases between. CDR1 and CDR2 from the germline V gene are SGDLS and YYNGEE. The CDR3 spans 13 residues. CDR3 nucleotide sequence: TGTGCCAGCAGCGTAGGGGCTTCAGAGACCCAGTACTTC. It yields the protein CASSVGASETQYF.

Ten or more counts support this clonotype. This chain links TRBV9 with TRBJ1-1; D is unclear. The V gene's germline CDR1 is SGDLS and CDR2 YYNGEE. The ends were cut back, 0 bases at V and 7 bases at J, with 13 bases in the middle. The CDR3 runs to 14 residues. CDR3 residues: CASSVAPAGGEAFF. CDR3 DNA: TGTGCCAGCAGCGTAGCCCCCGCAGGCGGTGAAGCTTTCTTT.